Sequencing of this TCR beta chain was carried out in a study of CD4 T cells in relation to SARS-CoV-2 and coronaviruses. With respect to this clone: The antigen remains undetermined.

CDR1 is ENHRY, CDR2 SYGVKD, per germline. With V trimmed by 3 bases and J by 3 bases, 13 bases remained unmatched. The CDR3 runs 18 residues. The data were produced by immunoSEQ multiplex PCR, yet TCRdb's version contains in-frame clones alone and is incomplete. The sample comprises about 26,000 clones, 70% to 80% of which are singletons, and 15% to 20% rests with the top ten. Before the COVID-19 pandemic, during about 2011-2019, CD4+ T cells were taken from unexposed donors. The cells were cultured for 9 to 11 days before CD4+ T cells were isolated. Testing used SARS-CoV-2 S/N and four cold-coronavirus spikes on unexposed-donor CD4+ T cells, cells permitting.

Sequencing used CD4+ T cells from PBMCs, cultured in vitro. This sequence originates from a human donor in good health. The rearrangement uses TRBV10-3 and TRBJ1-5; 8 bases fit TRBD1. CDR3 in amino acids: CAISDSSDRAFHNQPQHF. The CDR3 DNA sequence: TGTGCCATCAGTGACTCATCGGACAGGGCCTTCCACAATCAGCCCCAGCATTTT.